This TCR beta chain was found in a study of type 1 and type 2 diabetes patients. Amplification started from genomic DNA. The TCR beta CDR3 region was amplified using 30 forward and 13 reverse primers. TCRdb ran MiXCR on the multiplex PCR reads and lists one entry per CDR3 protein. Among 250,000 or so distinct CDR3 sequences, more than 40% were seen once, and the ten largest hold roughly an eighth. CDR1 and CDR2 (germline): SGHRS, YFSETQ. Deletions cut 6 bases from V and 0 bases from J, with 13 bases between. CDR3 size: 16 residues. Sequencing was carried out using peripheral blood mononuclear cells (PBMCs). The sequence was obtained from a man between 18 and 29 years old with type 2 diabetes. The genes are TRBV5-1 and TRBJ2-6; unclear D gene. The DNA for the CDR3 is TGCGCCAGCACCCCGACGACATCCTCTGGGGCCAACGTCCTGACTTTC. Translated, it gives CASTPTTSSGANVLTF.